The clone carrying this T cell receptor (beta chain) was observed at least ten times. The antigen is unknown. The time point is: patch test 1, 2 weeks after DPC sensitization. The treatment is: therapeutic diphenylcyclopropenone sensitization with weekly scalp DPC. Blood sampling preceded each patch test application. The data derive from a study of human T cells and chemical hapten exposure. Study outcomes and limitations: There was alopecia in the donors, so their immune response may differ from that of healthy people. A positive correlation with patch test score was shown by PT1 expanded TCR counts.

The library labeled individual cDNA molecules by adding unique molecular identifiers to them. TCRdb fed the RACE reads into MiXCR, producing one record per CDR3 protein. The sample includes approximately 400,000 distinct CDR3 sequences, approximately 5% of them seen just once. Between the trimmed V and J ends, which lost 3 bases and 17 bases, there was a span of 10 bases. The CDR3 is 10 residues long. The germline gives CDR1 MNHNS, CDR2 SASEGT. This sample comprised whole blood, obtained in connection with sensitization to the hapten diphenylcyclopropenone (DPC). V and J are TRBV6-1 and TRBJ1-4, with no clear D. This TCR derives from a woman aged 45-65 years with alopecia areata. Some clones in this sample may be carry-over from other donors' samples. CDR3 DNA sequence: TGTGCCAGCAGTGAGGGCCCTTTCTTTTTT. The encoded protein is CASSEGPFFF.